This entry concerns a single T cell receptor (beta chain). This sample was included in a study of blood T cell repertoires in COVID-19. As for the study in general: COVID-19 samples from acute and convalescent phases originated in the United States, Italy and Spain. The cDNA or gDNA used as material had been derived from T cells, B-cell-depleted T cells, or PBMCs.

In the source study's methods: From reference gene primer amplification, estimates of nucleated cell counts were derived. Some clones are missing from TCRdb's copy, which holds only in-frame ones; the method was immunoSEQ multiplex PCR. The V and J calls and clone size are taken from that table; D and trimming were inferred from the DNA. The table lists about 130,000 clones, roughly 80% of them singletons. Seattle's enrolled individuals joined amid active infection and were then monitored longitudinally. With 4 bases removed from V and 2 bases from J, the gap between germline ends came to 16 bases. The CDR3 spans 16 residues. Germline assignment: CDR1 SGHRS and CDR2 YFSETQ.

This chain links TRBV5-1 with TRBJ2-1; D is possibly TRBD1 (5 bases). Sequencing was carried out using peripheral blood. This receptor was obtained from a man older than 75 with COVID-19, enrolled during active disease. The CDR3 bases are TGCGCCAGCAGCCCGATTAGGGGCTTAGCCTACAATGAGCAGTTCTTC. Residues: CASSPIRGLAYNEQFF. Variable domain in full (rest from reference TRBV5-1 and TRBJ2-1): KAGVTQTPRYLIKTRGQQVTLSCSPISGHRSVSWYQQTPGQGLQFLFEYFSETQRNKGNFPGRFSGRQFSNSRSEMNVSTLELGDSALYLCASSPIRGLAYNEQFFGPGTRLTVL.